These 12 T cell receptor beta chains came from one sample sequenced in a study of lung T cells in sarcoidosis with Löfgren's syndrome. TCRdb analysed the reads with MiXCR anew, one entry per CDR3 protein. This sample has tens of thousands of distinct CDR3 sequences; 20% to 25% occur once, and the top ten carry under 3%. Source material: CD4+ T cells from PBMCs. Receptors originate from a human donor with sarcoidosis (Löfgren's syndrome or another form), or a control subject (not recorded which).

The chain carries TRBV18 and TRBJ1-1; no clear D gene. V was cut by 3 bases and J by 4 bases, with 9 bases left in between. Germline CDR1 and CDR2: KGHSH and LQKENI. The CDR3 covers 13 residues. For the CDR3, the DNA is TGTGCCAGCTCACCCGGGGAGGGCACTGAAGCTTTCTTT. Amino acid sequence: CASSPGEGTEAFF.

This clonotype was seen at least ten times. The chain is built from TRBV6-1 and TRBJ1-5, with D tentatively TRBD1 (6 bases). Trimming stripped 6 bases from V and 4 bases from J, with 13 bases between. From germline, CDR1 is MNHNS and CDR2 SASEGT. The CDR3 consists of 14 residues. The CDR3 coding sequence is TGTGCCAGCAGCCCTACAGGGATTAATCAGCCCCAGCATTTT. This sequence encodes CASSPTGINQPQHF.

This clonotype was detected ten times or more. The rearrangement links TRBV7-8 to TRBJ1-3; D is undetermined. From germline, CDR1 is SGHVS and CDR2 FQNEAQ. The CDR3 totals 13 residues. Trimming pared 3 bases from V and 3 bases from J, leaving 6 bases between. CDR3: CASSFALGNTIYF. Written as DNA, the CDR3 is TGTGCCAGCAGCTTTGCCCTTGGAAACACCATATATTTT.

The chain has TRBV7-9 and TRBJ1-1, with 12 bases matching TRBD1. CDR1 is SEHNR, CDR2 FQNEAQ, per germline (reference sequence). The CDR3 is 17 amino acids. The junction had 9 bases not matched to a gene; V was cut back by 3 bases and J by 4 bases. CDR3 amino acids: CASSFSGTGGWGTEAFF. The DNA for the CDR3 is TGTGCCAGCAGCTTCTCCGGGACAGGGGGCTGGGGCACTGAAGCTTTCTTT. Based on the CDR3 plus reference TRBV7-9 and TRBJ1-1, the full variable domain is DTGVSQNPRHKITKRGQNVTFRCDPISEHNRLYWYRQTLGQGPEFLTYFQNEAQLEKSRLLSDRFSAERPKGSFSTLEIQRTEQGDSAMYLCASSFSGTGGWGTEAFFGQGTRLTVV.

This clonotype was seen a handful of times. CDR3 coding DNA: TGTGCTAGTGGACAGGGGGGATCGAAGCAGTTCTTC. It encodes CASGQGGSKQFF. V usage is TRBV12-5 and J usage is TRBJ2-1, with TRBD1 matching over 8 bases. CDR1 is LGHNT, CDR2 FRNRAP, per germline. The CDR3 sequence is 12 residues long. V shed 6 bases and J 11 bases; nucleotides not matched to a gene: 6.

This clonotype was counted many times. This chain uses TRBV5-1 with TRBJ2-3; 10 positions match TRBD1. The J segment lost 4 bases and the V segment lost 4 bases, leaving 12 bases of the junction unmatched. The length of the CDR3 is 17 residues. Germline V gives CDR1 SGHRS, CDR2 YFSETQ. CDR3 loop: CASSRSPGQGWADTQYF. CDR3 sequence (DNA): TGCGCCAGCAGCAGATCCCCGGGACAGGGGTGGGCAGATACGCAGTATTTT.

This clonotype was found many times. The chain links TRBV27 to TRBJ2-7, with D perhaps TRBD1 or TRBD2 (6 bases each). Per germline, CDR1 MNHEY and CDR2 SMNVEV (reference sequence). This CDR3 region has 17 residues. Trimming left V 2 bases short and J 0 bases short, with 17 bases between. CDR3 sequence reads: CASSLRGAPESSYEQYV. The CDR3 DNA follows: TGTGCCAGCAGTTTAAGGGGGGCCCCGGAGAGCTCCTACGAGCAGTACGTC.

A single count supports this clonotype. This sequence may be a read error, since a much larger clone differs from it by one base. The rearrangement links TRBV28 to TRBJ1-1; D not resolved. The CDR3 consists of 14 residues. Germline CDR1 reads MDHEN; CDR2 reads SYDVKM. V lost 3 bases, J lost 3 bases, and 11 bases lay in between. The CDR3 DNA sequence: TGTGCCAGCAGTTTCGGCAGTTTGGACACTGAAGCTTTCTTT. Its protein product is CASSFGSLDTEAFF.

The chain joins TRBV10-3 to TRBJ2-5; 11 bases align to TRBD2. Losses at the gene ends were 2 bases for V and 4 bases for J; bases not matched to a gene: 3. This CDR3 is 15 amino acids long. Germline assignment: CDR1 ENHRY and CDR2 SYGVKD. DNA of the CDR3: TGTGCCATCAGTGAGCTAGCGGGGGGCCGAGAGACCCAGTACTTC. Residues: CAISELAGGRETQYF.

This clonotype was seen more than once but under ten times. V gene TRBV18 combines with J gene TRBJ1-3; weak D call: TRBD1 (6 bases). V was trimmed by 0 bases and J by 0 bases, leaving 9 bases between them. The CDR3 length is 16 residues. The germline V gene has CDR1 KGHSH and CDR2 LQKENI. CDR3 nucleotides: TGTGCCAGCTCACCACCGAGGACAGTCTCTGGAAACACCATATATTTT. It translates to CASSPPRTVSGNTIYF.

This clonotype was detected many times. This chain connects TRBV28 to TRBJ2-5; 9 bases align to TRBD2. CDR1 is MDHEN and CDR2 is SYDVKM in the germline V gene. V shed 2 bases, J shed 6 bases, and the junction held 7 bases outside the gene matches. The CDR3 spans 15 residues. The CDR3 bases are TGTGCCAGCAGTTTAGGCGGGGGGGCATGGAAGACCCAGTACTTC. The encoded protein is CASSLGGGAWKTQYF.

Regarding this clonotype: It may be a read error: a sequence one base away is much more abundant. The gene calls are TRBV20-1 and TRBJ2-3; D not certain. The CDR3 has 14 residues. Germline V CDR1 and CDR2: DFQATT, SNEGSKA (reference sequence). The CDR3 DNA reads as TGCAGCGCTAGAGTACAGAGAAGCACAGATACGCAGTATTTT. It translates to CSARVQRSTDTQYF.